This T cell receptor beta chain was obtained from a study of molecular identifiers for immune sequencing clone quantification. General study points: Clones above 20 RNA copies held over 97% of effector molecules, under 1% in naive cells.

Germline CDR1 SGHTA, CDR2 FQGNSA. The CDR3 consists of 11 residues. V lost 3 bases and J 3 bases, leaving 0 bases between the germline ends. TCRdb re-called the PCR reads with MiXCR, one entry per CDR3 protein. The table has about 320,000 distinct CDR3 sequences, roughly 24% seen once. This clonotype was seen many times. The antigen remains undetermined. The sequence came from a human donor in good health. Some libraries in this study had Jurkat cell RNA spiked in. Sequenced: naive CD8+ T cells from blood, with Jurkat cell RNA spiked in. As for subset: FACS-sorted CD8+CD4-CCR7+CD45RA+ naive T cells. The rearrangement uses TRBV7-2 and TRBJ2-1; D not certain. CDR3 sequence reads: CASSFYNEQFF. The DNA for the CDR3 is TGTGCCAGCAGCTTCTACAATGAGCAGTTCTTC.